Each of the 24 T cell receptor beta chains below was sequenced from the same sample in a study of regulatory T cells in long-lasting Graves disease. Assembly of TCR beta libraries relied on iRepertoire HTBI primers together with Arm-PCR of CDR3 regions. A single record per CDR3 protein comes from TCRdb applying MiXCR to the multiplex PCR reads. The data contain about 430,000 distinct CDR3 sequences, roughly a fifth of them seen just once; the ten biggest clones take up 14%. This sample's time point: persistent/refractory GD, antithyroid drugs over 5 years with positive TRAb. PBMCs provided the RNA from which the TCR library was made. The material sequenced was peripheral blood mononuclear cells (PBMCs), taken when the disease was refractory, from a patient treated with antithyroid drugs. Receptor source: a female donor with Graves disease.

This clonotype has a count of ten or more. The V gene is TRBV5-1, the J gene TRBJ2-7; tentative D call: TRBD1 (5 bases). The V end was cut by 0 bases, the J end by 4 bases, with 8 bases between. Germline V gene data show CDR1 as SGHRS and CDR2 as YFSETQ. This CDR3 comprises 13 residues. CDR3 in amino acids: CASSLATGYEQYF. The CDR3 DNA sequence: TGCGCCAGCAGCTTGGCCACAGGTTACGAGCAGTACTTC.

As concerns this clonotype: Just one base apart from a much larger clone, this may be a read error. The CDR3 does not end in the conserved phenylalanine or tryptophan, so this is likely a read error. V usage is TRBV12-5 and J usage is TRBJ2-7; unclear D gene. This CDR3 spans 12 amino acids. V was trimmed by 6 bases and J by 2 bases, leaving 8 bases between them. The germline CDR1 and CDR2 sequences are LGHNT and FRNRAP. The CDR3 sequence: CASGDGPYEQYL. CDR3 nucleotides: TGTGCTAGTGGAGACGGCCCCTACGAGCAGTACCTC.

The V and J genes are TRBV18 and TRBJ1-3, with TRBD1 identical over 7 bases. Losses at the gene ends were 0 bases for V and 3 bases for J; bases not matched to a gene: 8. The CDR3 is made up of 17 amino acids. Germline lookup yields CDR1 KGHSH and CDR2 LQKENI. The CDR3 here is CASSPPKLQGYGNTIYF. CDR3 sequence (DNA): TGTGCCAGCTCACCACCGAAGTTACAGGGGTATGGAAACACCATATATTTT.

The chain joins TRBV7-2 to TRBJ2-1, with TRBD2 matching over 9 bases. V shed 3 bases, J shed 5 bases, and the junction held 5 bases outside the gene matches. Germline lookup yields CDR1 SGHTA and CDR2 FQGNSA. This CDR3 spans 15 amino acids. CDR3 nucleotides: TGTGCCAGCAGCTTGATGCCTAGCGGGAACAATGAGCAGTTCTTC. This sequence encodes CASSLMPSGNNEQFF.

This clonotype has a handful of counts. V is TRBV3-1 and J is TRBJ1-5, with D maybe TRBD1 (6 bases). In germline, CDR1 is LGHDT, CDR2 YNNKEL (reference sequence). V lost 0 bases and J 2 bases, leaving 11 bases between the germline ends. The CDR3 totals 16 residues. CDR3 DNA: TGTGCCAGCAGCCAAGATGGGGGGCTGGGCAATCAGCCCCAGCATTTT. The encoded protein is CASSQDGGLGNQPQHF.

The rearrangement uses TRBV5-1 and TRBJ2-7; TRBD2 might be the D (5 bases). Germline-derived CDR1 and CDR2 are SGHRS and YFSETQ. This CDR3 comprises 14 residues. Trimming took off 0 bases at V and 6 bases at J, with 13 bases between the two ends. The CDR3 coding sequence is TGCGCCAGCAGCTTGGCGGCTGGCGGGTCCGAGCAGTACTTC. This sequence encodes CASSLAAGGSEQYF.

The chain combines TRBV9 with TRBJ2-7; a weak D match, TRBD2 (6 bases). Germline CDR1 is SGDLS and CDR2 is YYNGEE. V shed 4 bases and J shed 6 bases, with 20 bases lying between them. CDR3 size: 15 residues. In DNA, the CDR3 is TGTGCCAGCAGCCCCCTAGGAGGGGAAGGAGCCGAGCAGTACTTC. Protein sequence: CASSPLGGEGAEQYF. Drawing the rest from reference TRBV9 and TRBJ2-7, the complete variable domain is DSGVTQTPKHLITATGQRVTLRCSPRSGDLSVYWYQQSLDQGLQFLIQYYNGEERAKGNILERFSAQQFPDLHSELNLSSLELGDSALYFCASSPLGGEGAEQYFGPGTRLTVT.

With regard to this clonotype: A much larger clone differs by one base, so this may be a read error. The chain has TRBV27 and TRBJ1-5, with a weak D call TRBD1 (6 bases). The V end was cut by 5 bases, the J end by 5 bases, with 16 bases between. Germline CDR1 is MNHEY and CDR2 is SMNVEV (reference sequence). This CDR3 spans 15 amino acids. The CDR3 protein is CASSPRGKGDQPQHF. The CDR3 DNA reads as TGTGCCAGCAGTCCTAGGGGGAAGGGCGATCAGCCCCAGCATTTT.

The CDR3 nucleotides are TGCGCCAGCAGCTACAGGGGGGATGAAAAACTGTTTTTT. It is translated as CASSYRGDEKLFF. The V and J genes are TRBV5-1 and TRBJ1-4, with 8 positions matching TRBD1. There are 13 residues in the CDR3. CDR1 SGHRS and CDR2 YFSETQ come from the germline V gene. Unmatched junction bases numbered 1, after V lost 3 bases and J lost 6 bases.

This clonotype has more than one count but fewer than ten. The J gene is TRBJ2-2, the V gene TRBV19; D is possibly TRBD1 (6 bases). Trimming removed 2 bases at V and 5 bases at J, with 12 bases between. The CDR3 contains 15 residues. Per the germline V gene, CDR1 is LNHDA and CDR2 is SQIVND (reference sequence). The CDR3 here is CASSIILQGTGELFF. CDR3 sequence (DNA): TGTGCCAGTAGTATAATATTACAGGGAACCGGGGAGCTGTTTTTT.

This clonotype was seen only a few times. The chain carries TRBV7-9 and TRBJ1-5, with D possibly TRBD1 on 5 matching bases. The CDR3 covers 17 residues. From germline, CDR1 is SEHNR and CDR2 FQNEAQ (reference sequence). Trimming stripped 4 bases from V and 3 bases from J, with 19 bases between. The CDR3 region has the DNA TGTGCCAGCAGCTCCACGGGACCCCTTGAATCCAATCAGCCCCAGCATTTT. Translation gives CASSSTGPLESNQPQHF.

Points on this clonotype: A much larger clone sits a single nucleotide away, making a read error possible. The chain uses TRBV6-5 and TRBJ2-2; a possible D gene is TRBD2 (5 bases). CDR1 and CDR2 from the germline V gene are MNHEY and SVGAGI. The CDR3 extends over 14 amino acids. CDR3 amino acids: CASSYVALAGELLF. CDR3 nucleotides: TGTGCCAGCAGTTACGTGGCCCTGGCCGGGGAGCTGCTTTTT.

A note on this clonotype: One end of the junction fails to match germline, which may point to a read error. CDR3 nucleotide sequence: TGCAGCGTTGAAATGTGGGACCCTTCCAGCTATGGCTACGCCTTC. Translation: CSVEMWDPSSYGYAF. The chain recombines TRBV29-1 with TRBJ1-2; maybe TRBD1 (5 bases). The CDR3 spans 15 residues. CDR1 is SQVTM and CDR2 is ANQGSEA in the germline V gene.

This clonotype was counted many times. The chain joins TRBV28 to TRBJ1-5; TRBD1 aligns across 8 bases. V shed 5 bases, J shed 6 bases, and the junction held 3 bases outside the gene matches. The CDR3 consists of 13 residues. Per germline, CDR1 MDHEN and CDR2 SYDVKM. The CDR3 loop is CASSLQGGQPQHF. In DNA form, the CDR3 reads TGTGCCAGCAGTCTACAGGGGGGTCAGCCCCAGCATTTT.

The sample holds many counts of this clonotype. The chain employs TRBV29-1 and TRBJ2-5; 7 nucleotides agree with TRBD2. The CDR3 contains 14 residues. Germline V gene lookup returns CDR1 SQVTM and CDR2 ANQGSEA. The ends lost 0 bases at V and 7 bases at J; junction bases unmatched: 8. This CDR3 reads CSVEDLLPGGTQYF. In DNA, the CDR3 is TGCAGCGTTGAAGATCTTCTTCCGGGGGGGACCCAGTACTTC.

In its sample, this clonotype was seen a few times. The chain carries TRBV12-5 and TRBJ1-1, with D possibly being TRBD1 (6 bases). Germline V lookup: CDR1 LGHNT, CDR2 FRNRAP. The CDR3 is 19 amino acids. Between the trimmed V and J ends, which lost 0 bases and 0 bases, there was a span of 20 bases. The chain's CDR3 is CASGLVSGTTDFLNTEAFF. CDR3 sequence (DNA): TGTGCTAGTGGTTTGGTCTCCGGGACAACCGATTTTCTGAACACTGAAGCTTTCTTT.

This clonotype has ten or more counts. This chain connects TRBV28 to TRBJ1-4; unclear D gene. Trimming cost V 2 bases and J 0 bases, with 7 bases left between them. CDR1 MDHEN and CDR2 SYDVKM come from the germline V gene. This CDR3 contains 15 residues. In DNA form, the CDR3 reads TGTGCCAGCAGTTTAATTCAAGCAACTAATGAAAAACTGTTTTTT. Translation: CASSLIQATNEKLFF. Full variable domain (missing parts from reference TRBV28 and TRBJ1-4): DVKVTQSSRYLVKRTGEKVFLECVQDMDHENMFWYRQDPGLGLRLIYFSYDVKMKEKGDIPEGYSVSREKKERFSLILESASTNQTSMYLCASSLIQATNEKLFFGSGTQLSVL.

The V call is TRBV20-1, the J call TRBJ2-1, with no clear D. The CDR3 loop spans 15 amino acids. Germline V gene lookup returns CDR1 DFQATT and CDR2 SNEGSKA (reference sequence). The V end lost 2 bases, the J end lost 5 bases, and 16 bases lay between the germline ends. In DNA form, the CDR3 reads TGCAGTGCTAGACCGAAGACCGGGCCGAACAATGAGCAGTTCTTC. Translation gives CSARPKTGPNNEQFF.

This chain links TRBV6-5 with TRBJ1-3, with D tentatively TRBD1 (6 bases). V lost 1 base and J lost 4, with 11 bases in between. Looked up from germline, CDR1 is MNHEY and CDR2 is SVGAGI. The CDR3 is 15 residues long. CDR3 loop: CASSYFTGTGNTIYF. The DNA of the CDR3 is TGTGCCAGCAGTTACTTCACAGGGACGGGAAACACCATATATTTT.

V usage is TRBV7-6 and J usage is TRBJ1-4; maybe TRBD1 (6 bases). This CDR3 spans 15 amino acids. V was shortened by 1 base and J by 5 bases, with 11 bases between the two germline ends. Germline V CDR1 and CDR2: SGHVS, FNYEAQ. In DNA form, the CDR3 reads TGTGCCAGCAGCTTAGGGACTGGGGGCAATGAAAAACTGTTTTTT. It translates to CASSLGTGGNEKLFF.

The chain joins TRBV7-9 to TRBJ2-7; TRBD2 matches at 14 bases. CDR1 is SEHNR and CDR2 is FQNEAQ in the germline V gene (reference sequence). V lost 6 bases, J lost 6 bases, and 13 bases stayed unmatched. The CDR3 loop spans 17 amino acids. Here the CDR3 reads CASSPRPGLAGVGEQYF. The CDR3 nucleotides read TGTGCCAGCAGTCCCCGTCCGGGACTAGCGGGAGTCGGCGAGCAGTACTTC. Together with reference TRBV7-9 and TRBJ2-7, the CDR3 gives the full variable domain: DTGVSQNPRHKITKRGQNVTFRCDPISEHNRLYWYRQTLGQGPEFLTYFQNEAQLEKSRLLSDRFSAERPKGSFSTLEIQRTEQGDSAMYLCASSPRPGLAGVGEQYFGPGTRLTVT.

This clonotype was observed at least ten times. This CDR3 is CATFSRLAGGTGETQYF. As DNA, the CDR3 is TGTGCCACCTTCTCGAGACTAGCGGGAGGGACGGGGGAGACCCAGTACTTC. The chain combines TRBV28 with TRBJ2-5; TRBD2 matches 14 bases. Trimming took 10 bases from V and 5 from J; bases not matched to a gene: 15. This CDR3 is built from 17 residues. From germline, CDR1 is MDHEN and CDR2 SYDVKM.

The rearrangement joins TRBV20-1 to TRBJ1-1; weak D call: TRBD1 (5 bases). Trimming removed 7 bases from V and 5 bases from J, with 11 bases in between. The CDR3 extends over 11 amino acids. Germline values: CDR1 DFQATT, CDR2 SNEGSKA (reference sequence). The CDR3 sequence is CSGAEGTEAFF. The DNA of the CDR3 is TGCAGTGGGGCGGAGGGGACTGAAGCTTTCTTT.

This clonotype was found many times. V usage is TRBV28 and J usage is TRBJ1-2; no clear D. The CDR3 contains 14 residues. The germline V gene encodes CDR1 MDHEN and CDR2 SYDVKM. V was trimmed by 3 bases and J by 5 bases, leaving 13 bases between them. CDR3 loop: CASSLGSKTYGYTF. The CDR3 nucleotides are TGTGCCAGCAGTTTGGGGTCTAAGACGTATGGCTACACCTTC.